This is a list of T cell receptor beta chains from one sample in a study of T cells after posttransplantation cyclophosphamide. This table comes from immunoSEQ multiplex PCR, and its TCRdb copy is limited to in-frame clones, with some not included. Among around 10,000 clones listed, roughly 80% were seen once. Sample: PBMCs, taken after allogeneic stem cell transplant with posttransplant cyclophosphamide. The receptor source for this set is a female patient aged 50-65 years who received an allogeneic stem cell transplant from a related donor, was CMV-positive, and had no GVHD. Among the T cells, some may be from the graft donor. Each CDR3 is given with its conserved first and last residue. The D gene is left open where the match is weak. Clone size, where shown, is once, few, many, or a class for clones that have expanded.

>TRBJ1-6|.|.|TRBV4-3
TGCGCCAGCAGCCAACCTACGACAGGAAATGATTCACCCCTCCACTTT
CASSQPTTGNDSPLHF
>TRBJ2-7|.|TRBD1|TRBV9
TGTGCCAGCAGCGTAGCTATGGGACAGGGTGGCGAGCAGTACTTC
CASSVAMGQGGEQYF
>TRBJ1-1|.|TRBD1|TRBV2
TGTGCCAGCACCTTGGACAGGGGCGACACTGAAGCTTTCTTT
CASTLDRGDTEAFF
>TRBJ1-6|few|.|TRBV2
TGTGCCAGCAGTGAACGGTACCGGGGTTCACCCCTCCACTTT
CASSERYRGSPLHF
>TRBJ2-3|.|.|TRBV5-1
TGCGCCAGCAGCTTGGACAGGTCCAGAGATACGCAGTATTTT
CASSLDRSRDTQYF
>TRBJ2-1|once|.|TRBV18
TGTGCCAGCTCACCACCTACGGACTACTTTACCAATGAGCAGTTCTTC
CASSPPTDYFTNEQFF
>TRBJ2-1|.|TRBD1|TRBV25-1
TGTGCCAGCAGTGAATATTGGGGACAGGTCCACAATGAGCAGTTCTTC
CASSEYWGQVHNEQFF
>TRBJ2-2|.|TRBD2|TRBV30
TGTGCCTGGAGAAGACTAGCAATCACCGGGGAGCTGTTTTTT
CAWRRLAITGELFF
>TRBJ2-5|.|TRBD1|TRBV7-2
TGTGCCAGCAGCACCTCAGGGGGTAAGACCCAGTACTTC
CASSTSGGKTQYF
>TRBJ1-6|.|.|TRBV5-1
TGCGCCAGCAGCTTGGAAAGTATGGGGAGGAATTCACCCCTCCACTTT
CASSLESMGRNSPLHF
>TRBJ1-5|.|.|TRBV6-1
TGTGCCAGCAGGGACGTCGGGGTACGGAGGCCCCAGCATTTT
CASRDVGVRRPQHF
>TRBJ2-7|once|TRBD1|TRBV10-1
TGCGCCAGCAGGACCCCCCTTTCGGGACAGCCAACCTACGAGCAGTACTTC
CASRTPLSGQPTYEQYF
>TRBJ1-5|.|TRBD1|TRBV16
TGTGCCAGCAGCTTCGGGGGGGACAGGGGACGACAGCCCCAGCATTTT
CASSFGGDRGRQPQHF
>TRBJ1-2|.|TRBD1|TRBV19
TGTGCCAGTAGTGGGTGGACAGGGAACGGCTACACCTTC
CASSGWTGNGYTF
>TRBJ2-7|.|.|TRBV6-1
TGTGCCAGCAGTGATAGCTACCTCGCCGAGCAGTACTTC
CASSDSYLAEQYF
>TRBJ1-4|few|TRBD1|TRBV5-1
TGCGCCAGCAGCGCGTCCGGGACAGGGCGGGAAAAACTGTTTTTT
CASSASGTGREKLFF
>TRBJ1-2|.|.|TRBV7-9
TGTGCCAGCAGCTACGTGGACAGAGTCGACTATGGCTACACCTTC
CASSYVDRVDYGYTF
>TRBJ1-3|.|.|TRBV30
TGTGCCTGGAGGGGGGGGCCTGGAAACACCATATATTTT
CAWRGGPGNTIYF
>TRBJ2-3|once|.|TRBV4-3
TGCGCCAGCAGCCAAGATACGACAGGGGAGGGAGATACGCAGTATTTT
CASSQDTTGEGDTQYF
>TRBJ1-2|.|.|TRBV18
TGTGCCAGCTCACCGCAGGGTAATACCTATGGCTACACCTTC
CASSPQGNTYGYTF
>TRBJ2-4|.|TRBD2|TRBV11-2
TGTGCCAGCAGCTTAGTTAGCGGGGGGGCTGGAAACATTCAGTACTTC
CASSLVSGGAGNIQYF
>TRBJ2-5|.|.|TRBV28
TGTGCCAGCAGGGGGACTGCACAAGAGACCCAGTACTTC
CASRGTAQETQYF
>TRBJ1-1|.|.|TRBV5-1
TGCGCCAGCAGCTTGGGGGGGGGCCTAATGAACACTGAAGCTTTCTTT
CASSLGGGLMNTEAFF
>TRBJ2-6|.|TRBD1|TRBV19
TGTGCCAGTAGTATCAGCGGACAGGGTAGGCCTGGGGCCAACGTCCTGACTTTC
CASSISGQGRPGANVLTF
>TRBJ2-7|.|.|TRBV10-3
TGTGCCATCAGCCTTGGGGGGGCCGAGCAGTACTTC
CAISLGGAEQYF
>TRBJ1-5|few|TRBD1|TRBV19
TGTGCCAGCGGTACAATCCGGGACAGGGGTGACAATCAGCCCCAGCATTTT
CASGTIRDRGDNQPQHF
>TRBJ2-7|.|.|TRBV5-1
TGCGCCAGCAGCTTCCGAGGGATTTACTACGAGCAGTACTTC
CASSFRGIYYEQYF
>TRBJ1-4|.|.|TRBV6-6
TGTGCCAGCAGTTACCCCCCCTCAGGGGAAAAACTGTTTTTT
CASSYPPSGEKLFF
>TRBJ1-1|.|.|TRBV10-3
TGTGCCATCAGTGAGTCGACCAGGGGTCGGAACACTGAAGCTTTCTTT
CAISESTRGRNTEAFF
>TRBJ1-3|.|.|TRBV30
TGTGCCTGGAGTTACCACTCACGAAACACCATATATTTT
CAWSYHSRNTIYF
>TRBJ1-5|.|TRBD1|TRBV30
TGTGCCTGGAACTTGGGACAGGGCAATCAGCCCCAGCATTTT
CAWNLGQGNQPQHF
>TRBJ2-1|.|TRBD2|TRBV7-8
TGTGCCAGCAGCTTTGGCGGGGGGAGCTCCTACAATGAGCAGTTCTTC
CASSFGGGSSYNEQFF
>TRBJ1-6|.|TRBD1|TRBV28
TGTGCCAGCACCGTAGACAGGGAATATAATTCACCCCTCCACTTT
CASTVDREYNSPLHF